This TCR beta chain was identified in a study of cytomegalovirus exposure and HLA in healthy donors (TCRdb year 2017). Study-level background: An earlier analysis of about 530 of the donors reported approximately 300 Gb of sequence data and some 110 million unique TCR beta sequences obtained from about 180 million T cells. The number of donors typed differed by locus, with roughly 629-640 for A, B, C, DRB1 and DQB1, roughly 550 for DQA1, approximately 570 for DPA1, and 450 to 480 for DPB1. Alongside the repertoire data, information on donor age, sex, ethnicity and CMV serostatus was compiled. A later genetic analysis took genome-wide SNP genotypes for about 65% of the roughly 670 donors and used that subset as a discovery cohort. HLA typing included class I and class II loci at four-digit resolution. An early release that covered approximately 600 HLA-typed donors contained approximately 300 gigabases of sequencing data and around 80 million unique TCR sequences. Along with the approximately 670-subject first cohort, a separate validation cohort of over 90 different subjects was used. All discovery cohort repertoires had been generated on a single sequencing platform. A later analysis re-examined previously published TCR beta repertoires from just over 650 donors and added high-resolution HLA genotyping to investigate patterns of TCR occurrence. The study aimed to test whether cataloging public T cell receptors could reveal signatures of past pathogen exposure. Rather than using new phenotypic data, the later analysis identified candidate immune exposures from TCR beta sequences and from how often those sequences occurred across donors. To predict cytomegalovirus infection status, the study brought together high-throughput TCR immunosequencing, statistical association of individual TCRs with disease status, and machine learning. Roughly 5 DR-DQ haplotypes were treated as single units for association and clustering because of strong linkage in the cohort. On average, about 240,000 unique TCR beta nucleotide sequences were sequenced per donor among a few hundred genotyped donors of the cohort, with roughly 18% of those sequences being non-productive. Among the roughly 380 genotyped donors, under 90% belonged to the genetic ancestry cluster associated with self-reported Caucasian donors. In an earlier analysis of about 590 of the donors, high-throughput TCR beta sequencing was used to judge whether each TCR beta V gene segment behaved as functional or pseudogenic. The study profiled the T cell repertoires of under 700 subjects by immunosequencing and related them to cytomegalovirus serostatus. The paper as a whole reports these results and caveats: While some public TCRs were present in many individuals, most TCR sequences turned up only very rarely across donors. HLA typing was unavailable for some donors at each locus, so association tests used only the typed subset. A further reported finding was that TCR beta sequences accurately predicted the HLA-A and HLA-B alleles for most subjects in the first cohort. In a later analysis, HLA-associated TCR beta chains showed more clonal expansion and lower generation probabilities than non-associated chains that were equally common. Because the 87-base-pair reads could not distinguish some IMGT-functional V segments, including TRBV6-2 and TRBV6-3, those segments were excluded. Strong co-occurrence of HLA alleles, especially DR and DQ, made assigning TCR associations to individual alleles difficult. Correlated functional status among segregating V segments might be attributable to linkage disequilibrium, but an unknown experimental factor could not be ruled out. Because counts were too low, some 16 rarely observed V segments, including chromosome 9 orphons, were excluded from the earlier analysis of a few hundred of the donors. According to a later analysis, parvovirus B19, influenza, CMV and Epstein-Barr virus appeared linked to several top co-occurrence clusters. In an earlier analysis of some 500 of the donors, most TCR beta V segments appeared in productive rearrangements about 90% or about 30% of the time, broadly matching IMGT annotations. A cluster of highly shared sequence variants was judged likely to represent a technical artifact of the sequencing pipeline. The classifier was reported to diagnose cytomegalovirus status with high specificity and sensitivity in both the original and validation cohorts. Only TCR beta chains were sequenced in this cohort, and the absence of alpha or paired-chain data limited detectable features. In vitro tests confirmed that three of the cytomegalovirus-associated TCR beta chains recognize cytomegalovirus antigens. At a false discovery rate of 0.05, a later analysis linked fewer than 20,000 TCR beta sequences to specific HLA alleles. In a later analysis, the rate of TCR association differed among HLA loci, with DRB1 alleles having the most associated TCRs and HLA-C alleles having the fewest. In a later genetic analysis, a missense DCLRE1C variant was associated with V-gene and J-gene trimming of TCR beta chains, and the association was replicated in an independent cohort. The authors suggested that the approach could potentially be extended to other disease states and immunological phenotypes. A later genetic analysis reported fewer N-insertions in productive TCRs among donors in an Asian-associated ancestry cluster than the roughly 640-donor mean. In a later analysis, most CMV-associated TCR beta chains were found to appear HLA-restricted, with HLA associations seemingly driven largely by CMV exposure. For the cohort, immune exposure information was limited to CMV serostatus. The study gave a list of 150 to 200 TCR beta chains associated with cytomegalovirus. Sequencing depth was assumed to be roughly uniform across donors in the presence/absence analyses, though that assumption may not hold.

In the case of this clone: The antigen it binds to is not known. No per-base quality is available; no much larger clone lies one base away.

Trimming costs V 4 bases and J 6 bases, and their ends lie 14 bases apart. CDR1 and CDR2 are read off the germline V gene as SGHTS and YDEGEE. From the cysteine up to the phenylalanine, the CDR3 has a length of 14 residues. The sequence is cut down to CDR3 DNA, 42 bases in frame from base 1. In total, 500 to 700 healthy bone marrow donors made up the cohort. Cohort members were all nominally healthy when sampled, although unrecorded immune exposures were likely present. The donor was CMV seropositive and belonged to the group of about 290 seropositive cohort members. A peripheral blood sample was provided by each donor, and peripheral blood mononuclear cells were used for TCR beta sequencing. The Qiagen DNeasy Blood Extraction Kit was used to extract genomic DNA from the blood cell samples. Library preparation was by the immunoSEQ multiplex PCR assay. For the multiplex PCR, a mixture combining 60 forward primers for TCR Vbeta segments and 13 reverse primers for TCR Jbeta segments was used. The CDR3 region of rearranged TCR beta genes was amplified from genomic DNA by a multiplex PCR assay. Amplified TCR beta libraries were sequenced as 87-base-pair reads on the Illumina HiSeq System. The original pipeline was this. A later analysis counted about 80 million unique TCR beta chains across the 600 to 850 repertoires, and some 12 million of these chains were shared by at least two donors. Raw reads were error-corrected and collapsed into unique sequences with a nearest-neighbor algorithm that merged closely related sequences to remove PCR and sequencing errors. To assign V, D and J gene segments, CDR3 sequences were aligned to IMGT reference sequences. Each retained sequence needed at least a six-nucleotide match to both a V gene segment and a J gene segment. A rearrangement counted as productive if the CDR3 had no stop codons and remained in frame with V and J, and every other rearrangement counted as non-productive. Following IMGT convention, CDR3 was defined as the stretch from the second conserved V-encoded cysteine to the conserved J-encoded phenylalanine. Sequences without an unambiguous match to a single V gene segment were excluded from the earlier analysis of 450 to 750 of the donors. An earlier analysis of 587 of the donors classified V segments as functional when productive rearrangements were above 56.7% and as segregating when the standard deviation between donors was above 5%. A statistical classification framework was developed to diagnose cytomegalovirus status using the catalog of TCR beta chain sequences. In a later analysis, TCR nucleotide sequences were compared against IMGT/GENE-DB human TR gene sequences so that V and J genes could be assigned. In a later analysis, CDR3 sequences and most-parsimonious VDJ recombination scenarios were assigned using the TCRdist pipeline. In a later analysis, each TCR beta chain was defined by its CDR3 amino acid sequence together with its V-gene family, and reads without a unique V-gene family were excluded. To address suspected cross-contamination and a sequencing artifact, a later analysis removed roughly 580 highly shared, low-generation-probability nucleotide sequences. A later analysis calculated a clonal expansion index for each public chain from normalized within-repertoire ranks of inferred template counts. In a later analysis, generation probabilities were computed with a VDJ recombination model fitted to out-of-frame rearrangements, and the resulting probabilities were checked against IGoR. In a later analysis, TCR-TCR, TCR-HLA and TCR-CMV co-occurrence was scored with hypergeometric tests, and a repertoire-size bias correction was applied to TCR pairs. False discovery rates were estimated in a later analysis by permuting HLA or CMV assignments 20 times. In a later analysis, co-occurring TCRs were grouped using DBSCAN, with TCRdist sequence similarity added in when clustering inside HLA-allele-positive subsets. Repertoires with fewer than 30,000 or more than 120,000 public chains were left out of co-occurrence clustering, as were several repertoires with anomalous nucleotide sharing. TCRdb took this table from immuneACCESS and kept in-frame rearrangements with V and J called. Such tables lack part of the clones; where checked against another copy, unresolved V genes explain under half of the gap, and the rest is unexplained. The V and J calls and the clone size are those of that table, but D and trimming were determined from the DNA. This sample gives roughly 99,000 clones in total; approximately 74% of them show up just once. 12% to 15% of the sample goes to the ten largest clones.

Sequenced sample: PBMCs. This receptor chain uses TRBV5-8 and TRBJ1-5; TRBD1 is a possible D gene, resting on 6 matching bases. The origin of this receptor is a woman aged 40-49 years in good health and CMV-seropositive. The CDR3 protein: CASSPQGLGQPQHF. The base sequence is TGTGCCAGCAGCCCCCAGGGGTTGGGTCAGCCCCAGCATTTT.